Below, 3 T cell receptor beta chains from the same sample are listed, as sequenced in a study of blood T cell repertoires in COVID-19. The data were produced by immunoSEQ multiplex PCR, yet TCRdb's version contains in-frame clones alone and is incomplete. This sample has about 410,000 clones; about 89% occur once, and the top ten carry about 1.4%. The source material was peripheral blood. The receptors here all came from a woman aged 40 to 50 with COVID-19, enrolled during active disease.

J is TRBJ1-4 and V is TRBV10-3; TRBD1 is a possible D gene (5 bases). This CDR3 comprises 15 residues. The V end was cut by 3 bases, the J end by 4 bases, with 12 bases between. CDR1 ENHRY and CDR2 SYGVKD come from the germline V gene. The CDR3 is CAISDPLQGNEKLFF. The CDR3 region has the DNA TGTGCCATCAGTGATCCCTTGCAGGGTAATGAAAAACTGTTTTTT.

The CDR3 loop is CASSFAPGTEAFF. CDR3 nucleotides: TGTGCCAGCAGTTTCGCCCCGGGGACTGAAGCTTTCTTT. The J gene is TRBJ1-1, the V gene TRBV6-5, with D unclear. The CDR3 covers 13 residues. The germline V and J ends were trimmed by 4 bases and 5 bases, with 11 bases remaining between them. The germline V gene encodes CDR1 MNHEY and CDR2 SVGAGI.

The chain uses TRBV5-1 and TRBJ1-6; 8 positions agree with TRBD1. There are 17 residues in the CDR3. CDR1 and CDR2 (germline): SGHRS, YFSETQ. Trimming removed 5 bases from V and 0 bases from J; junction bases left unmatched: 7. In nucleotides, the CDR3 is TGCGCCAGCAGTAACGACAGGGGAGACTCCTATAATTCACCCCTCCACTTT. Protein product: CASSNDRGDSYNSPLHF.